Listed here are 13 T cell receptor beta chains from one sample, sequenced in a study of post-analysis software for immune sequencing data. Whole-study results and caveats: Patients used four to six TRBV segments, including TRBV5-6, TRBV5-1 and TRBV20-1, more often than controls.

The antigens these receptors bind are not known. Presence of unique molecular identifiers characterized the TCR beta cDNA libraries. One entry per CDR3 protein results from TCRdb running MiXCR on the PCR reads. The sample lists about 680,000 distinct CDR3 sequences; about 60% were seen once. The specimen sequenced was blood. The receptors stem from a girl aged 2 to 10 with multiple sclerosis.

The gene calls are TRBV20-1 and TRBJ2-3; D gene uncertain. The CDR3 is 15 residues long. Trimming cost V 4 bases and J 0 bases, with 14 bases left between them. The germline V gene has CDR1 DFQATT and CDR2 SNEGSKA (reference sequence). CDR3 protein: CSAISGTESTDTQYF. The CDR3 nucleotides are TGCAGTGCTATTTCTGGAACGGAAAGCACAGATACGCAGTATTTT.

The J gene is TRBJ2-4, the V gene TRBV10-3; 9 nucleotides agree with TRBD2. J lost 2 bases, V lost 0 bases, and 11 bases had no gene match. CDR3 size: 19 residues. From germline, CDR1 is ENHRY and CDR2 SYGVKD. CDR3 DNA sequence: TGTGCCATCAGTGAGTCGACTGTGGGCGGGGGGGCCACCAAAAACATTCAGTACTTC. It codes for CAISESTVGGGATKNIQYF.

The chain carries TRBV4-1 and TRBJ1-2; 12 bases are shared with TRBD1. CDR3 size: 14 residues. Unmatched junction bases numbered 8, after V lost 3 bases and J lost 12 bases. Per germline, CDR1 MGHRA and CDR2 YSYEKL. The CDR3 nucleotides are TGCGCCAGCAGCCAGCCCGGGACAGGGGGCTTACACACCTTC. Protein: CASSQPGTGGLHTF.

The chain carries TRBV20-1 and TRBJ2-2; D is ambiguous. V lost 5 bases and J 4 bases, leaving 5 bases between the germline ends. This CDR3 spans 11 amino acids. Looked up from germline, CDR1 is DFQATT and CDR2 is SNEGSKA (reference sequence). Here the CDR3 reads CSAQVTGELFF. DNA of the CDR3: TGCAGTGCTCAGGTCACCGGGGAGCTGTTTTTT.

The chain recombines TRBV20-1 with TRBJ1-1; TRBD1 aligns across 8 bases. CDR1 and CDR2 from the germline V gene are DFQATT and SNEGSKA (reference sequence). The CDR3 sequence is 14 residues long. V was clipped by 3 bases and J by 8 bases; unmatched bases: 11. CDR3 residues: CSASVQGVGSEAFF. The CDR3 DNA sequence: TGCAGTGCTAGTGTACAGGGGGTAGGCTCCGAAGCTTTCTTT.

This clonotype was seen a handful of times. This chain links TRBV10-3 with TRBJ2-1, with D unclear. Between the trimmed V and J ends, which lost 6 bases and 4 bases, there was a span of 19 bases. The CDR3 contains 16 residues. Germline assignment: CDR1 ENHRY and CDR2 SYGVKD. The CDR3 spells CAISVRDAGLYNEQFF. The CDR3 nucleotides read TGTGCCATCAGCGTTCGTGACGCTGGTTTGTACAATGAGCAGTTCTTC.

This clonotype was observed a handful of times. V usage is TRBV6-5 and J usage is TRBJ2-1; TRBD1 matches 7 bases. The V gene end was trimmed by 0 bases and the J gene end by 3 bases; junction bases not matched to a gene: 5. Germline CDR1 is MNHEY and CDR2 is SVGAGI. CDR3 length: 16 residues. The CDR3 DNA is TGTGCCAGCAGTTACTCGATACAGGGGAACTACAATGAGCAGTTCTTC. It codes for CASSYSIQGNYNEQFF.

The rearrangement links TRBV6-5 to TRBJ1-1; possibly TRBD1 for D (6 bases). The germline gives CDR1 MNHEY, CDR2 SVGAGI. CDR3 size: 16 residues. V lost 0 bases and J 8 bases, leaving 19 bases between the germline ends. This chain's CDR3 is CASSYSIYGHTGEAFF. The CDR3, as DNA: TGTGCCAGCAGTTACTCGATCTACGGGCACACAGGGGAAGCTTTCTTT.

This rearrangement joins TRBV7-2 to TRBJ2-4; 7 bases align to TRBD1. This CDR3 contains 16 residues. Germline CDR1 is SGHTA and CDR2 is FQGNSA. Trimming at V came to 4 bases and at J to 0 bases, leaving 6 bases not matched to a gene. The CDR3 nucleotides read TGTGCCAGCAGCTGGGGCCAGGGGGTAGCCAAAAACATTCAGTACTTC. It yields the protein CASSWGQGVAKNIQYF. Using reference TRBV7-2 and TRBJ2-4 for the parts outside the CDR3, the full variable domain is GAGVSQSPSNKVTEKGKDVELRCDPISGHTALYWYRQSLGQGLEFLIYFQGNSAPDKSGLPSDRFSAERTGGSVSTLTIQRTQQEDSAVYLCASSWGQGVAKNIQYFGAGTRLSVL.

Notes on this clonotype: A single base separates this from a much larger clone, so it may be a read error. This chain links TRBV27 with TRBJ2-1; no clear D gene. The V and J ends lost 5 bases and 0 bases respectively, with 11 bases between them. CDR3 length: 15 amino acids. Per the germline V gene, CDR1 is MNHEY and CDR2 is SMNVEV (reference sequence). The CDR3 coding sequence is TGTGCCAGCAGTCTGGATACCTGCTCCTACAATGAGCAGTTCTTC. Encoded protein: CASSLDTCSYNEQFF.

J is TRBJ1-2 and V is TRBV6-2 or TRBV6-3; D remains ambiguous. V dropped 2 bases and J dropped 8 bases, with 15 bases sitting between them. In germline, CDR1 is MNHEY, CDR2 SVGEGT. The CDR3 sequence is 14 residues long. The CDR3 DNA sequence: TGTGCCAGCAGTTACGAGACCCAATGGCAGGGCTACACCTTC. Encoded protein: CASSYETQWQGYTF.

The CDR3 nucleotides are TGTGCCAGCAGTTCGTGGCAAAGCTCCTACAATGAGCAGTTCTTC. It translates to CASSSWQSSYNEQFF. The V call is TRBV27, the J call TRBJ2-1; D call uncertain. Trimming pared 4 bases from V and 0 bases from J, leaving 10 bases between. The CDR3 covers 15 residues. The V gene's germline CDR1 is MNHEY and CDR2 SMNVEV (reference sequence).

V and J are TRBV5-5 and TRBJ2-7; TRBD1 agrees at 7 bases. The length of the CDR3 is 14 residues. Trimming took 4 bases from V and 5 from J; bases not matched to a gene: 9. CDR1 and CDR2 from the germline V gene are SGHKS and YYEKEE (reference sequence). CDR3 region: CASSAGTAKDEQYF. The CDR3, as DNA: TGTGCCAGCAGCGCCGGGACAGCAAAAGACGAGCAGTACTTC.